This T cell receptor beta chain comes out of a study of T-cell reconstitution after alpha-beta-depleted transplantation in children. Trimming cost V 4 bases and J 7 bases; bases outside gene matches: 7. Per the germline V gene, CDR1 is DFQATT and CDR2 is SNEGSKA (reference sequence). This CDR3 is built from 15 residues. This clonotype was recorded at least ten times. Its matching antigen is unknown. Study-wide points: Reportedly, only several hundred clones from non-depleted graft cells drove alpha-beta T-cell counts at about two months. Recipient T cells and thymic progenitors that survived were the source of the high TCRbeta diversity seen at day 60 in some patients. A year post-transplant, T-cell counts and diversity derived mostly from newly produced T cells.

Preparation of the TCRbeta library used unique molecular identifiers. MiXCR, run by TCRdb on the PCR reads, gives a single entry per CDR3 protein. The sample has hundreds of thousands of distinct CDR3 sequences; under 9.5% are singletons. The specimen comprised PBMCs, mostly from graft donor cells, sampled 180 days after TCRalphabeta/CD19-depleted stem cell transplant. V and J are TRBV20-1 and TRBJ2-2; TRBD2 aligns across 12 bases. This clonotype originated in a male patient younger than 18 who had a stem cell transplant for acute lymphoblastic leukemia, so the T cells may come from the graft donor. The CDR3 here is CSAKARLAGVGELFF. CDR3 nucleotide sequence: TGCAGTGCTAAGGCGAGACTAGCGGGAGTCGGGGAGCTGTTTTTT.